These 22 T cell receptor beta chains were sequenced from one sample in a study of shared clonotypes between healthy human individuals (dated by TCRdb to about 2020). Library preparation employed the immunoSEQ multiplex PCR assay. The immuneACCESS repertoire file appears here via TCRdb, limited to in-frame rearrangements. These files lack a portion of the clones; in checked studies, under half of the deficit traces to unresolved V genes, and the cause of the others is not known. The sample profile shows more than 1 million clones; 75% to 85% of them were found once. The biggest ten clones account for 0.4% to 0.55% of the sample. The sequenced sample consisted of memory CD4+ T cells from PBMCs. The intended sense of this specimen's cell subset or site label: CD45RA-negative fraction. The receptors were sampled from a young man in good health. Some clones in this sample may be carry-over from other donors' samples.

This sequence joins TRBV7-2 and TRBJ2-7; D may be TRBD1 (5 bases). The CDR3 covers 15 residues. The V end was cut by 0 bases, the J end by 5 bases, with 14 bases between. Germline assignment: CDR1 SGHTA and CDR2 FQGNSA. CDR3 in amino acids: CASSLAGTGNHEQYF. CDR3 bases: TGTGCCAGCAGCTTAGCTGGTACAGGAAATCACGAGCAGTACTTC.

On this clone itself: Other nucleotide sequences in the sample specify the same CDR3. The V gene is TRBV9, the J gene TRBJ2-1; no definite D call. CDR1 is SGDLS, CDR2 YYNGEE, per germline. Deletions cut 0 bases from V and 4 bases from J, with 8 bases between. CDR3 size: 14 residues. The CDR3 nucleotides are TGTGCCAGCAGCGTAGGGGCAGTATACAATGAGCAGTTCTTC. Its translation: CASSVGAVYNEQFF.

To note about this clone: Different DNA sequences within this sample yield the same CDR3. CDR3 coding DNA: TGTGCCAGTAGTATAAGACAGCTGAACACTGAAGCTTTCTTT. This gives the protein CASSIRQLNTEAFF. The chain joins TRBV19 to TRBJ1-1; tentatively, D is TRBD1 (5 bases). Germline CDR1 reads LNHDA; CDR2 reads SQIVND (reference sequence). This CDR3 has 14 amino acids. V lost 2 bases, J lost 0 bases, and 7 bases lay in between.

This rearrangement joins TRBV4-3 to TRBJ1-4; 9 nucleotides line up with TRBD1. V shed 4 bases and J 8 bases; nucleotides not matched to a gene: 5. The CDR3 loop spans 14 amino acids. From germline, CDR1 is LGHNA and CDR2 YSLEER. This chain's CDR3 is CASSLGQGREKLFF. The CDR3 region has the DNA TGCGCCAGCAGCCTGGGACAGGGCCGAGAAAAACTGTTTTTT.

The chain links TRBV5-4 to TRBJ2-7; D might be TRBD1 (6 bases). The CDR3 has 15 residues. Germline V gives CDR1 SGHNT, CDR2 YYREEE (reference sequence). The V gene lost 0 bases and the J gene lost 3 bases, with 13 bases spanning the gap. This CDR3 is CASSLAKQGGYEQYF. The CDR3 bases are TGTGCCAGCAGCTTGGCCAAACAGGGTGGCTACGAGCAGTACTTC.

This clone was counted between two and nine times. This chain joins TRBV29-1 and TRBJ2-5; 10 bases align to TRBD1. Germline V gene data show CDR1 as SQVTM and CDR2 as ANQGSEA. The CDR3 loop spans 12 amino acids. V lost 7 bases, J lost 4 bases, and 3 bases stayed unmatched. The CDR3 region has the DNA TGCAGCGCTGGACAGGGGGGAGAGACCCAGTACTTC. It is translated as CSAGQGGETQYF.

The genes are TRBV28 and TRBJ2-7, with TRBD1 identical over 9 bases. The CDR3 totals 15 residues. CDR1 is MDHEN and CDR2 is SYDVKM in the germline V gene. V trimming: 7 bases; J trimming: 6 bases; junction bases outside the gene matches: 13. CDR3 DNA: TGTGCCAGCATAAGACCCGCGACAGGGGGTTTCGAGCAGTACTTC. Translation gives CASIRPATGGFEQYF. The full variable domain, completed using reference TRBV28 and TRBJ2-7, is DVKVTQSSRYLVKRTGEKVFLECVQDMDHENMFWYRQDPGLGLRLIYFSYDVKMKEKGDIPEGYSVSREKKERFSLILESASTNQTSMYLCASIRPATGGFEQYFGPGTRLTVT.

The CDR3 DNA is TGTGCCAGCAGTTTGCCAGATAACTATGGCTACACCTTC. Its protein product is CASSLPDNYGYTF. The chain combines TRBV28 with TRBJ1-2; D gene unclear. CDR1 and CDR2 (germline): MDHEN, SYDVKM. V was trimmed by 3 bases and J by 1 base, leaving 6 bases between them. The CDR3 consists of 13 residues.

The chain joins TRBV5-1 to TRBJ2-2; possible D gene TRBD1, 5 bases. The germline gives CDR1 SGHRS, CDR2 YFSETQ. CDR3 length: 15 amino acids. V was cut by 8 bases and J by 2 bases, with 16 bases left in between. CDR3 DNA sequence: TGCGCCAGTACCCCAGGGATTGTTAACACCGGGGAGCTGTTTTTT. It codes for CASTPGIVNTGELFF.

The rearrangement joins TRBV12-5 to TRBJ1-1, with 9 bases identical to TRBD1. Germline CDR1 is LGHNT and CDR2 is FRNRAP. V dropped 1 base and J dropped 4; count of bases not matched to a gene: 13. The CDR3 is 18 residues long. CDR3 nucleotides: TGTGCTAGTGGTTTGGAGCCCGTCCCGGGACAGGGTCCCACTGAAGCTTTCTTT. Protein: CASGLEPVPGQGPTEAFF.

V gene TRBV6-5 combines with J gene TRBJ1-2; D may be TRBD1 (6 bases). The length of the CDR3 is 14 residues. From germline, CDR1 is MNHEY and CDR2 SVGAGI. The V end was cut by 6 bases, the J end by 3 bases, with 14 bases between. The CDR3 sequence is CASSPRGDDYGYTF. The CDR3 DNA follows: TGTGCCAGCAGCCCAAGGGGGGATGACTATGGCTACACCTTC.

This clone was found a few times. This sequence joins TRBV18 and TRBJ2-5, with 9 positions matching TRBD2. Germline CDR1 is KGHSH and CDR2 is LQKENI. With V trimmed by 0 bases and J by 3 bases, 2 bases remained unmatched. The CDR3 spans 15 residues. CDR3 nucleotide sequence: TGTGCCAGCTCACCACCGGCGGGAGGGGAAGAGACCCAGTACTTC. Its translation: CASSPPAGGEETQYF.

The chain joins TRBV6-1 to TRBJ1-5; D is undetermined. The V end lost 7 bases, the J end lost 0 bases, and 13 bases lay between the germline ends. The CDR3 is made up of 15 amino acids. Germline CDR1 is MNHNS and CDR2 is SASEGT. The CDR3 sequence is CASNTRPYSNQPQHF. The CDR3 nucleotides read TGTGCCAGCAATACACGACCTTATAGCAATCAGCCCCAGCATTTT.

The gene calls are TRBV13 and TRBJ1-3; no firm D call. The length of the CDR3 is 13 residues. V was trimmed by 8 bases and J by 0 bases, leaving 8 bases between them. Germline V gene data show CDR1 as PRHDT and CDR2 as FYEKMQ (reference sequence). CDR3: CASSRYSGNTIYF. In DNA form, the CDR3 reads TGTGCCAGCTCACGGTACTCTGGAAACACCATATATTTT.

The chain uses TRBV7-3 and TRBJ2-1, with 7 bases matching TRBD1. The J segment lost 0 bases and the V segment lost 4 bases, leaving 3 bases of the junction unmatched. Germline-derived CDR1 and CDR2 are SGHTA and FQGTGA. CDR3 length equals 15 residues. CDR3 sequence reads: CASSSTGDSYNEQFF. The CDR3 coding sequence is TGTGCCAGCAGCTCCACAGGGGACTCCTACAATGAGCAGTTCTTC.

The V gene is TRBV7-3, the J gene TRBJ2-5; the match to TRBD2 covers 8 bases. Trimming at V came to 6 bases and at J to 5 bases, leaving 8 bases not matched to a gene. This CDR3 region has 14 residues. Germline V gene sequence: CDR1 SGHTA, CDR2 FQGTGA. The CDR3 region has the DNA TGTGCCAGCAGTCGTAGTCAGCGGGGGGAGACCCAGTACTTC. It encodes CASSRSQRGETQYF.

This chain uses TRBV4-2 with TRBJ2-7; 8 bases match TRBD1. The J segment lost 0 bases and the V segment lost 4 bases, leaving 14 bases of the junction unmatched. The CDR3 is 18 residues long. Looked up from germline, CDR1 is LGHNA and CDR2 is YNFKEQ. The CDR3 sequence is CASSLNLPGQVFSYEQYF. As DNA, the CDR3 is TGTGCCAGCAGCCTGAATCTCCCGGGACAGGTCTTCTCCTACGAGCAGTACTTC.

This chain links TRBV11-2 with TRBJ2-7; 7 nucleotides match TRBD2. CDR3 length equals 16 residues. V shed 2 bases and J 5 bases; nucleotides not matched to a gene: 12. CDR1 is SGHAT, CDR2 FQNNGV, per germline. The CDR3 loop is CASSLMGGSPADEQYF. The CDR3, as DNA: TGTGCCAGCAGCTTAATGGGCGGGAGCCCCGCTGACGAGCAGTACTTC. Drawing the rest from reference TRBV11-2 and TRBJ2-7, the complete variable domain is EAGVAQSPRYKIIEKRQSVAFWCNPISGHATLYWYQQILGQGPKLLIQFQNNGVVDDSQLPKDRFSAERLKGVDSTLKIQPAKLEDSAVYLCASSLMGGSPADEQYFGPGTRLTVT.

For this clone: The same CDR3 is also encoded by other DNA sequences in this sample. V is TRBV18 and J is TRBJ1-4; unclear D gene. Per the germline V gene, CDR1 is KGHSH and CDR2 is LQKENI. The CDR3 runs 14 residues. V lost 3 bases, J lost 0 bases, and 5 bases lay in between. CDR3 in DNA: TGTGCCAGCTCACCGCGGGCAACTAATGAAAAACTGTTTTTT. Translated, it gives CASSPRATNEKLFF.

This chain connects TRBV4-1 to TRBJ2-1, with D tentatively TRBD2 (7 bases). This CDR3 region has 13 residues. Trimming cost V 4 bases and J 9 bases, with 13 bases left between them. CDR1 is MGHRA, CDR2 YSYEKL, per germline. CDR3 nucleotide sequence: TGCGCCAGCAGCCGCGCGGGGGCAGGTGAGCAGTTCTTC. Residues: CASSRAGAGEQFF.

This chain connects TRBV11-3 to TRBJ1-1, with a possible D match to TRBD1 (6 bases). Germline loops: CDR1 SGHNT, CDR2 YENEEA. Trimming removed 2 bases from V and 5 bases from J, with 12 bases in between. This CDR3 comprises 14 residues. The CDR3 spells CASSLQGSGTEAFF. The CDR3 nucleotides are TGTGCCAGCAGCTTACAGGGGTCCGGTACTGAAGCTTTCTTT.

CDR3 DNA: TGTGCCAGCAGTTTGGGGAACACCGGGGAGCTGTTTTTT. Translated: CASSLGNTGELFF. The V and J genes are TRBV2 and TRBJ2-2; no definite D call. The CDR3 is 13 residues long. The V and J ends lost 5 bases and 1 base respectively, with 5 bases between them. The germline gives CDR1 SNHLY, CDR2 FYNNEI. Based on the CDR3 plus reference TRBV2 and TRBJ2-2, the full variable domain is EPEVTQTPSHQVTQMGQEVILRCVPISNHLYFYWYRQILGQKVEFLVSFYNNEISEKSEIFDDQFSVERPDGSNFTLKIRSTKLEDSAMYFCASSLGNTGELFFGEGSRLTVL.